These T cell receptor beta chains were read from a single sample in a study of blood T cell dynamics during melanoma immunotherapy. Profiled with immunoSEQ multiplex PCR; TCRdb holds only in-frame clones, not every one. The sample consists of about 6,700 clones, around 80% of them appearing once. Sequences were derived from blood, sampled from a patient treated with checkpoint blockade. All receptors come from a human donor with melanoma. Some clones in this sample may be carry-over from other donors' samples. CDR3s include the opening cysteine and the closing phenylalanine or tryptophan. The D gene is left open where the match is weak. Clone size is shown for a subset of rows, as once, few, many or a class of expanded clone.

D: -; size: -; V: TRBV7-9; J: TRBJ1-4; DNA: TGTGCCAGCAGCGACTCGAGGCAGCACCTTAATGAAAAACTGTTTTTT; CDR3: CASSDSRQHLNEKLFF
D: -; size: -; V: TRBV10-1; J: TRBJ1-4; DNA: TGCGCCAGCCCAGTGAGGTGTAGACAGATTGAAAAACTGTTTTTT; CDR3: CASPVRCRQIEKLFF
D: -; size: -; V: TRBV9; J: TRBJ2-3; DNA: TGTGCCAGCAGCGTAGTGGGCACAGATACGCAGTATTTT; CDR3: CASSVVGTDTQYF
D: -; size: -; V: TRBV2; J: TRBJ2-1; DNA: TGTGCCAGCAGTGAGTTACCCGCCCGCGGGATTCAGGATGAGCAGTTCTTC; CDR3: CASSELPARGIQDEQFF
D: TRBD2; size: -; V: TRBV5-1; J: TRBJ2-3; DNA: TGCGCCAGCAGCCCCGGACTAGTCACAGATACGCAGTATTTT; CDR3: CASSPGLVTDTQYF
D: -; size: -; V: TRBV11-2; J: TRBJ2-2; DNA: TGTGCCAGCAGCCGCAGGGGAAACACCGGGGAGCTGTTTTTT; CDR3: CASSRRGNTGELFF
D: TRBD2; size: -; V: TRBV2; J: TRBJ2-4; DNA: TGTGCCAGCAGTGAAGCGCTTACTAGCGGGAGGTTCGGGACCAAAAACATTCAGTACTTC; CDR3: CASSEALTSGRFGTKNIQYF
D: -; size: -; V: TRBV27; J: TRBJ1-5; DNA: TGTGCCAGCAGTCCGGTAGTAAGGAGCAATCAGCCCCAGCATTTT; CDR3: CASSPVVRSNQPQHF
D: -; size: -; V: TRBV2; J: TRBJ1-5; DNA: TGTGCCAGCAGTGAACACAGGGAGGCTAGCAATCAGCCCCAGCATTTT; CDR3: CASSEHREASNQPQHF
D: TRBD1; size: -; V: TRBV7-2; J: TRBJ1-2; DNA: TGTGCCAGCAGCTCCCCGGGACAGTTTTGGGGCTACACCTTC; CDR3: CASSSPGQFWGYTF
D: -; size: few; V: TRBV5-4; J: TRBJ1-2; DNA: TGTGCCAGCAGCTCGCAGACAGATCCCTATGGCTACACCTTC; CDR3: CASSSQTDPYGYTF
D: -; size: -; V: TRBV7-9; J: TRBJ2-3; DNA: TGTGCCAGCAGCTTAGGTTCCCCACAGGGACCGAGCACAGATACGCAGTATTTT; CDR3: CASSLGSPQGPSTDTQYF
D: -; size: -; V: TRBV28; J: TRBJ2-5; DNA: TGTGCCAGCAGTTTACGGGGAATCCAAGAGACCCAGTACTTC; CDR3: CASSLRGIQETQYF
D: -; size: -; V: TRBV2; J: TRBJ2-7; DNA: TGTGCCAGCACTCGAATTTTGGACAGAGAGCAGTACTTC; CDR3: CASTRILDREQYF
D: -; size: -; V: TRBV27; J: TRBJ1-3; DNA: TGTGCCAGCAGTTTATCACCAGACAGTCCAATCGGTTTCTCTGGAAACACCATATATTTT; CDR3: CASSLSPDSPIGFSGNTIYF
D: -; size: -; V: TRBV7-9; J: TRBJ2-5; DNA: TGTGCCAGCAGCTCCAGGAACGGGGTGCAAGAGACCCAGTACTTC; CDR3: CASSSRNGVQETQYF
D: -; size: once; V: TRBV4-1; J: TRBJ1-5; DNA: TGCGCCAGCAGCCAAGATCCCGGGGAGTTCAGTCAGCCCCAGCATTTT; CDR3: CASSQDPGEFSQPQHF
D: -; size: -; V: TRBV10-3; J: TRBJ1-3; DNA: TGTGCCATCAGTGAAGGGCAACTCTCTGGAAACACCATATATTTT; CDR3: CAISEGQLSGNTIYF
D: TRBD2; size: -; V: TRBV5-8; J: TRBJ2-3; DNA: TGTGCCAGCAGCCCCTCGGGCGGGAGGGCCGATCAAGATACGCAGTATTTT; CDR3: CASSPSGGRADQDTQYF
D: -; size: -; V: TRBV18; J: TRBJ2-1; DNA: TGTGCCAGCTCACCCGGGACTGGGAACAATGAGCAGTTCTTC; CDR3: CASSPGTGNNEQFF
D: -; size: -; V: TRBV7-8; J: TRBJ1-5; DNA: TGTGCCAGCAGTGCGGGAATTATTAGCAATCAGCCCCAGCATTTT; CDR3: CASSAGIISNQPQHF
D: -; size: -; V: TRBV5-1; J: TRBJ2-3; DNA: TGCGCCAGCAGCCCCGGGGTCACTACAGATACGCAGTATTTT; CDR3: CASSPGVTTDTQYF
D: -; size: few; V: TRBV6-6; J: TRBJ1-3; DNA: TGTGCCAGCAGTTCGGGCAGGGGTAATGGAAACACCATATATTTT; CDR3: CASSSGRGNGNTIYF
D: -; size: -; V: TRBV6-1; J: TRBJ2-3; DNA: TGTGCCAGCAGTGAAGGTCGAGGGGGGCGAGTAGATACGCAGTATTTT; CDR3: CASSEGRGGRVDTQYF
D: -; size: few; V: TRBV6-5; J: TRBJ1-1; DNA: TGTGCCAGCAGGGGGAGAGCAGTCCGCGCTGAAGCTTTCTTT; CDR3: CASRGRAVRAEAFF
D: TRBD2; size: few; V: TRBV19; J: TRBJ2-2; DNA: TGTGCCAGTAGCCGGGGGGGCACGGCCGGGGAGCTGTTTTTT; CDR3: CASSRGGTAGELFF
D: -; size: once; V: TRBV2; J: TRBJ2-1; DNA: TGTGCCAGCAGTATGGGACTCCTTTACAATGAGCAGTTCTTC; CDR3: CASSMGLLYNEQFF
D: TRBD1; size: -; V: TRBV29-1; J: TRBJ2-7; DNA: TGCAGCGTCGCACGGGACAGGGGGGACGAGCAGTACTTC; CDR3: CSVARDRGDEQYF
D: -; size: -; V: TRBV29-1; J: TRBJ1-2; DNA: TGCAGCGTTGAGGCGGGGAGAGGCTACACCTTC; CDR3: CSVEAGRGYTF
D: -; size: -; V: TRBV7-2; J: TRBJ2-7; DNA: TGTGCCAGCAGCTCCCGGCAGGGGCAAAGGCGGGAGCAGTACTTC; CDR3: CASSSRQGQRREQYF
D: TRBD1; size: -; V: TRBV27; J: TRBJ1-1; DNA: TGTGCCAGCAGTTTATCATCAGGGGGCGGGACTGAAGCTTTCTTT; CDR3: CASSLSSGGGTEAFF
D: -; size: -; V: TRBV28; J: TRBJ2-5; DNA: TGTGCCAGCGAACGGGGGCGGGAGCGGAAGGAGACCCAGTACTTC; CDR3: CASERGRERKETQYF
D: -; size: -; V: TRBV2; J: TRBJ2-1; DNA: TGTGCCAGCGGGCGGGGAGCCTACAATGAGCAGTTCTTC; CDR3: CASGRGAYNEQFF
D: -; size: -; V: TRBV7-2; J: TRBJ2-3; DNA: TGTGCCAGCAGCCCTAGACCCTTCACAGATACGCAGTATTTT; CDR3: CASSPRPFTDTQYF
D: -; size: -; V: TRBV18; J: TRBJ2-6; DNA: TGTGCCAGCTCACCAATCTCGAACTCTGGGGCCAACGTCCTGACTTTC; CDR3: CASSPISNSGANVLTF
D: -; size: large; V: TRBV10-2; J: TRBJ1-4; DNA: TGCGCCAGCAGTGAGCATTCAACAACTAATGAAAAACTGTTTTTT; CDR3: CASSEHSTTNEKLFF
D: -; size: -; V: TRBV18; J: TRBJ2-7; DNA: TGTGCCAGCTCACCACCGGCAGGAGAACACGAGCAGTACTTC; CDR3: CASSPPAGEHEQYF
D: -; size: -; V: TRBV30; J: TRBJ2-1; DNA: TGTGCCTGGAGTGAACTCGGACCATCCTACAATGAGCAGTTCTTC; CDR3: CAWSELGPSYNEQFF
D: -; size: -; V: TRBV6-5; J: TRBJ1-1; DNA: TGTGCCAGCAGTTCGGGACTTTACACTGAAGCTTTCTTT; CDR3: CASSSGLYTEAFF
D: TRBD2; size: -; V: TRBV4-2; J: TRBJ2-7; DNA: TGTGCCAGCAGCCAAAGGGGGAGCGGGGGTTACTCCTACGAGCAGTACTTC; CDR3: CASSQRGSGGYSYEQYF
D: -; size: -; V: TRBV7-2; J: TRBJ2-7; DNA: TGTGCCAGCAGCCTCACTAGGTTCGACGAGCAGTACTTC; CDR3: CASSLTRFDEQYF
D: -; size: -; V: TRBV19; J: TRBJ2-5; DNA: TGTGCCAGTAGTATCCTGCGGGGTAGCGGAGGCCAAGAGACCCAGTACTTC; CDR3: CASSILRGSGGQETQYF
D: -; size: few; V: TRBV6-9; J: TRBJ2-5; DNA: TGTGCCAGCAGTTCCCCCCTACTAGAGGGTGGAGAGACCCAGTACTTC; CDR3: CASSSPLLEGGETQYF
D: TRBD2; size: -; V: TRBV18; J: TRBJ2-7; DNA: TGTGCCAGCTCACCAGGGCTAGCGGGAGCTGGTTTCGAGCAGTACTTC; CDR3: CASSPGLAGAGFEQYF
D: TRBD2; size: -; V: TRBV10-1; J: TRBJ2-1; DNA: TGCGCCAGCAGTACTAGCGGGGCGCCCTCGCAGTTCTTC; CDR3: CASSTSGAPSQFF
D: -; size: -; V: TRBV5-8; J: TRBJ1-4; DNA: TGTGCCAGCAGCTTGGCCAGGGGCGAAGAAAAACTGTTTTTT; CDR3: CASSLARGEEKLFF
D: TRBD1; size: -; V: TRBV6-1; J: TRBJ2-7; DNA: TGTGCCAGCAGTGAAACCGGGACAGGGGGCGACGAGCAGTACTTC; CDR3: CASSETGTGGDEQYF
D: -; size: -; V: TRBV28; J: TRBJ2-7; DNA: TGTGCCAGCAGTCGACAGAGCCCCTACGAGCAGTACTTC; CDR3: CASSRQSPYEQYF
D: -; size: -; V: TRBV27; J: TRBJ2-2; DNA: TGTGCCAGCAGTTTATTACTAGCAGACACCGGGGAGCTGTTTTTT; CDR3: CASSLLLADTGELFF
D: -; size: -; V: TRBV7-8; J: TRBJ1-5; DNA: TGTGCCAGCAGCTTAGGGGAAAATCAGCCCCAGCATTTT; CDR3: CASSLGENQPQHF
D: -; size: -; V: TRBV30; J: TRBJ1-2; DNA: TGTGCCTGGAGTTCGAGGGGGGCTCTAACTCACACCTTC; CDR3: CAWSSRGALTHTF
D: TRBD1; size: -; V: TRBV20-1; J: TRBJ2-1; DNA: TGCAGTGCTAGAAGACAGGGATCACAGTTCTTC; CDR3: CSARRQGSQFF
D: -; size: -; V: TRBV7-9; J: TRBJ2-5; DNA: TGTGCCAGCAGCTTATTACTGGGGGAGACCCAGTACTTC; CDR3: CASSLLLGETQYF
D: TRBD2; size: -; V: TRBV9; J: TRBJ2-3; DNA: TGTGCCAGCAGCGTGATGACTAGCGGAGCAGATACGCAGTATTTT; CDR3: CASSVMTSGADTQYF